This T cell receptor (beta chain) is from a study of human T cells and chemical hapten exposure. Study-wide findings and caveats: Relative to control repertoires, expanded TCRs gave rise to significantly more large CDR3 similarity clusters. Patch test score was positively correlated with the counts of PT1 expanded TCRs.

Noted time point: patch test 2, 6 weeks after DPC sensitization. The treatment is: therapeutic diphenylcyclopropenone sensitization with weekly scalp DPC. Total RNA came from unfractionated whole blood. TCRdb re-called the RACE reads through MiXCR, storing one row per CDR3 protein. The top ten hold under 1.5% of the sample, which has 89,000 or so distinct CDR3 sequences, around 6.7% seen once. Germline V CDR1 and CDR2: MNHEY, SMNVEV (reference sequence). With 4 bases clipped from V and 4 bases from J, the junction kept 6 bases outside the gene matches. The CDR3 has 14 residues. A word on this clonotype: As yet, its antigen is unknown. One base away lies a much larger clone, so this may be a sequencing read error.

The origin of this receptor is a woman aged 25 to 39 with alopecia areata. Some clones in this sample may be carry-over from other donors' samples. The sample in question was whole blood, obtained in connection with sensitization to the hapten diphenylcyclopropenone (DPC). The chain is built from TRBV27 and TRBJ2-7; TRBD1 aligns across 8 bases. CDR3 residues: CASSSWDRRYEQYF. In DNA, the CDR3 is TGTGCCAGCAGTTCTTGGGACAGGCGATACGAGCAGTACTTC.